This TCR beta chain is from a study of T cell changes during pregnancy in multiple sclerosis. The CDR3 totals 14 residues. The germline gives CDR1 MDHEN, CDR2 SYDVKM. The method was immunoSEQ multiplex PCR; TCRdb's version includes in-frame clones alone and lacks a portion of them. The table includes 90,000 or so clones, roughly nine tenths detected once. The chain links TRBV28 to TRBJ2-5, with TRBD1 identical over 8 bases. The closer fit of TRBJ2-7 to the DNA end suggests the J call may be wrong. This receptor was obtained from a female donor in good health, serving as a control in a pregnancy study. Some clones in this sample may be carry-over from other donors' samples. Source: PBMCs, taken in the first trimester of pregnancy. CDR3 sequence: CASATPGGVDEQYF. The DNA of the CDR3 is TGTGCCAGCGCTACACCAGGGGGCGTGGACGAGCAGTACTTC.